This is a list of T cell receptor beta chains from one sample in a study of low-dose radiotherapy and immunotherapy resistance in tumors. TCRdb re-derived calls from the reads in MiXCR, one entry per CDR3 protein. The table shows 80,000 to 95,000 distinct CDR3 sequences, with 9.4% occurring only once. The specimen comprised PBMCs, sampled before treatment. Source of these receptors: a male donor with prostate cancer. CDR3s include the opening cysteine and the closing phenylalanine or tryptophan. Each record gives: V gene, CDR3 length, CDR3 protein.

>TRBV10-3|13
CAISTTGPGELFF
>TRBV25-1|16
CASSEFADRGQETQYF
>TRBV4-1|18
CASSQMGVAGGQNNEQFF
>TRBV18|13
CASSPDRAYGYTF
>TRBV18|20
CASSPKPSGSLRGVYNEQFF
>TRBV4-3|14
CASSQFEGGQPQHF
>TRBV7-2|14
CASSSTGGEETQYF
>TRBV20-1|16
CSAGLRGRLGGDEQFF
>TRBV28|14
CATSRSQGLYEQYF
>TRBV20-1|13
CSARARGRETQYF
>TRBV14|13
CASSQWPNQPQHF
>TRBV20-1|13
CSAAKTGSYEQYF
>TRBV20-1|11
CSARDFPEAFF
>TRBV19|13
CASSIQRQETQYF
>TRBV29-1|15
CSVRGGGKNTGELFF
>TRBV7-2|14
CASIRLAGGETQYF
>TRBV10-3|14
CATARGTGDYEQYF
>TRBV7-6|12
CASSATRKEQFF
>TRBV20-1|11
CSSGGGETQYF
>TRBV6-5|12
CASRDYSYEQYF
>TRBV6-6|15
CASSYSAGSSYEQYF
>TRBV28|16
CASSSLQWYGTDTQYF
>TRBV28|16
CASSSPGQGAPGEQYF
>TRBV28|12
CASITGNYGYTF
>TRBV4-2|16
CASSQEMSLGSQPQHF
>TRBV6-1|15
CASSLSGFRDNEQFF
>TRBV18|15
CASSLPGPPNTEAFF
>TRBV20-1|15
CSAQGTGTTNEKLFF
>TRBV19|12
CASNSVYNEQFF
>TRBV5-1|15
CASSVGAAGNNEQFF
>TRBV28|15
CASSFLAGGDSPLHF
>TRBV12-3/TRBV12-4|19
CASSYLWDRGRPYSYEQYF
>TRBV25-1|14
CASSFGGSTGELFF
>TRBV29-1|12
CSVGRDSAAQYF
>TRBV5-6|14
CASTGTGGTGELFF
>TRBV29-1|15
CSVELLLAGSYEQYF
>TRBV9|15
CASSFGASVTGELFF
>TRBV7-9|14
CASSPGQGIQPQHF
>TRBV30|12
CAWTQGGETQYF
>TRBV19|14
CASSITSGTDEQFF
>TRBV29-1|13
CSVRMPSTDTQYF
>TRBV4-3|19
CASSQEVVTRWDSTYEQYF
>TRBV5-8|12
CASSFDRAEAFF
>TRBV24-1|14
CATSSRTGGYEQYF
>TRBV10-3|15
CAISDSDGQIETQYF
>TRBV7-9|15
CASSFSASGRGEQFF
>TRBV24-1|16
CATSATSGKNTGELFF
>TRBV10-3|15
CAISDWSGSDNEQFF
>TRBV27|15
CASSYQGTMNTEAFF
>TRBV6-8|15
CASSLLGVGPYEQYF
>TRBV7-8|15
CASSRRRDRGTEAFF
>TRBV9|14
CASSQSGGRVGYTF
>TRBV19|13
CASTPPDRYEQYF
>TRBV29-1|13
CSANRARWNEQFF
>TRBV28|15
CASSDASRIYNEQFF